A selection of T cell receptor beta chains follows, all from one sample in a study of blood T cell repertoires in COVID-19. Libraries were prepared by immunoSEQ multiplex PCR; TCRdb keeps only in-frame clonotypes and omits some of them. Among about 320,000 clones, roughly 85% were seen once, and the ten largest hold around 1.8%. The sequenced sample consisted of PBMCs or T cells enriched from blood (not recorded which). The receptors were gathered from a woman in her thirties who had been exposed to COVID-19. Both conserved end residues are part of each CDR3. The order of the fields is clone size, J gene, D gene, V gene, CDR3 DNA, CDR3 protein. D genes are given only for firm matches. Not all rows give a size; the values are once, few, many and, for expanded clones, a class.

NA,TRBJ1-3,TRBD1,TRBV11-3,TGTGCCAGCTCGACAGGGGCTGGAAACACCATATATTTT,CASSTGAGNTIYF
NA,TRBJ1-2,TRBD1,TRBV7-2,TGTGCCAGCAGGAGGGACAGTTCTTCTTATGGCTACACCTTC,CASRRDSSSYGYTF
NA,TRBJ1-2,TRBD1,TRBV11-2,TGTGCCAGCAGCAACAGGGGGCTGTATGGCTACACCTTC,CASSNRGLYGYTF
NA,TRBJ1-2,NA,TRBV4-3,TGCGCCAGCAGCCAAGGACTCAGGGATGGCTACACCTTC,CASSQGLRDGYTF
NA,TRBJ2-5,TRBD2,TRBV9,TGTGCCAGCAGCGCGACTAGCGGGGGGGCATGGGAGACCCAGTACTTC,CASSATSGGAWETQYF
few,TRBJ2-2,TRBD2,TRBV5-6,TGTGCCAGCAGCCGGACTAGCGGGAACACCGGGGAGCTGTTTTTT,CASSRTSGNTGELFF
NA,TRBJ1-6,NA,TRBV4-2,TGTGCCAGCAGCCAAGAAAAGAGATCACCCTTCGCACCCCTCCACTTT,CASSQEKRSPFAPLHF
NA,TRBJ2-1,NA,TRBV4-2,TGTGCCAGCAGCCAAGAGCAGGACTCGTGGTCCAATGAGCAGTTCTTC,CASSQEQDSWSNEQFF
NA,TRBJ2-7,NA,TRBV27,TGTGCCAGCAGTTGGGGGGAAGCCTACGAGCAGTACTTC,CASSWGEAYEQYF
NA,TRBJ1-4,TRBD1,TRBV6-2/TRBV6-3,TGTGCCAGCAGTTCCGGGACAGGGGGCGGAAAACTGTTTTTT,CASSSGTGGGKLFF
NA,TRBJ1-4,NA,TRBV12-3/TRBV12-4,TGTGCCAGCGTTGGGGAGGTGAAAGAAAAACTGTTTTTT,CASVGEVKEKLFF
NA,TRBJ2-5,TRBD2,TRBV7-6,TGTGCCAGCAGCTTAGCCCGGACTAGCGGGGAGACCCAGTACTTC,CASSLARTSGETQYF
NA,TRBJ2-7,NA,TRBV18,TGTGCCAGCTCACCCCTGGACTTCTCCTACGAGCAGTACTTC,CASSPLDFSYEQYF
NA,TRBJ1-4,TRBD1,TRBV14,TGTGCCAGCAGCCAAGCTACCGGGACAGGGAGTGAAAAACTGTTTTTT,CASSQATGTGSEKLFF
NA,TRBJ2-2,TRBD2,TRBV5-4,TGTGCCAGCCTTCCTCGCGGGGGGGCCCCCGGGGAGCTGTTTTTT,CASLPRGGAPGELFF
once,TRBJ1-5,NA,TRBV15,TGTGCCACCAGCCCCACCGGGAGCAATCAGCCCCAGCATTTT,CATSPTGSNQPQHF
NA,TRBJ2-7,NA,TRBV14,TGTGCCAGCAGCCAAGATGGCAGGGGCAACGAGCAGTACTTC,CASSQDGRGNEQYF
NA,TRBJ2-7,TRBD2,TRBV5-1,TGCGCCAGCAGCTTAAGACTAGCGGAGGGGTCCTACGAGCAGTACTTC,CASSLRLAEGSYEQYF
NA,TRBJ2-5,TRBD2,TRBV5-1,TGCGCCAGCAATTCCGCGGGAGTGATAGAGACCCAGTACTTC,CASNSAGVIETQYF
few,TRBJ2-7,TRBD2,TRBV7-9,TGTGCCAGCAGCTTAACAGTCGGCGGGAGTGCCGCATACGAGCAGTACTTC,CASSLTVGGSAAYEQYF